This TCR beta chain was identified during a study of metastatic and nonmetastatic thyroid tumors. Study as a whole: Patients with malignant and benign thyroid disease provided blood and tumor or nodule tissue, whose repertoires were compared. Study-level findings and limits: Benign nodules reportedly had significantly lower TCR beta diversity than malignant thyroid tumors in blood and tumor.

The germline CDR1 and CDR2 sequences are SGHTA and FQGTGA. Trimming at V came to 3 bases and at J to 3 bases, leaving 2 bases not matched to a gene. This CDR3 is 13 amino acids long. Original data processing: The distant-metastasis classifier for papillary thyroid cancer was built from CDR3 differences across clinicopathological groups. TCRdb called clones again from the PCR reads with MiXCR. It is TCRdb's table, rather than the study itself, that gives the V and J calls and clone size. The sample lists more than 15,000 clones; approximately 30% were seen once. Every patient underwent thyroid surgery untreated. As concerns this clone: Its antigen is still unknown.

The rearrangement uses TRBV7-3 and TRBJ2-7, with 7 positions matching TRBD1. Sequenced: adjacent normal tissue. This clonotype was sampled from a female donor with papillary thyroid cancer or a benign thyroid nodule (not recorded which). Some clones in this sample may be carry-over from other donors' samples. For the CDR3, the DNA is TGTGCCAGCAGCTTTACAGGGGACTACGAGCAGTACTTC. Translating gives CASSFTGDYEQYF. The whole variable domain, remainder taken from reference TRBV7-3 and TRBJ2-7, is GAGVSQTPSNKVTEKGKYVELRCDPISGHTALYWYRQSLGQGPEFLIYFQGTGAADDSGLPNDRFFAVRPEGSVSTLKIQRTERGDSAVYLCASSFTGDYEQYFGPGTRLTVT.